This T cell receptor beta chain is drawn from a study of blood T cell repertoires in COVID-19. Study details: The United States, Italy and Spain supplied acute and convalescent COVID-19 samples. Sources were T cells, B-cell-depleted T cells, or PBMCs; the material itself was cDNA or gDNA.

Authors' analysis steps: By means of reference gene primer amplification, nucleated cell counts were estimated. Repertoires were generated with immunoSEQ multiplex PCR, while TCRdb's copy carries only in-frame clones and drops some. V, J and clone size were drawn from that table, and D and trimming were deduced from the DNA. The sample lists over 100,000 clones; around 89% were seen once. CDR1 and CDR2 (germline): SNHLY, FYNNEI. The trim removed 8 bases at V and 0 bases at J, leaving 4 bases unmatched. CDR3 length equals 14 residues. Recruited during active infection, patients (from Seattle) were subsequently followed longitudinally. This clone was counted only a few times.

Sequenced material: peripheral blood. The rearrangement links TRBV2 to TRBJ2-3; 8 bases match TRBD1. This receptor was identified in a man aged 60 to 75 with COVID-19, enrolled during active disease. The CDR3 DNA is TGTGCCAGCCTCAGGGGGCTGAGCACAGATACGCAGTATTTT. Translated, it gives CASLRGLSTDTQYF.